The clone carrying this TCR beta chain was detected once. Antigen unknown. At the DNA level, this CDR3 is encoded by other sequences in the same sample as well. The source of the sample is a study of T cell responses to AZD1222 COVID-19 vaccine. Generated by immunoSEQ multiplex PCR, the TCRdb table keeps only in-frame clones and is missing some. The sample includes under 150,000 clones, roughly nine tenths of them seen just once. Study-level findings and limits: Once two AZD1222 doses were given, Spike-specific TCR breadth and depth went up.

Trimming cost V 1 base and J 6 bases, with 4 bases left between them. The CDR3 runs to 12 residues. Germline V gene sequence: CDR1 LNHDA, CDR2 SQIVND (reference sequence). The chain joins TRBV19 to TRBJ1-5; no clear D gene. The starting material was peripheral blood, obtained on day 0 of AZD1222 vaccination. The origin of this receptor is an adult in good health. The CDR3 DNA sequence: TGTGCCAGTAGTATAGGGGGTCAGCCCCAGCATTTT. Translating gives CASSIGGQPQHF.